These 11 T cell receptor beta chains share one sample of origin, sequenced in a study of follicular helper T cells after annual influenza vaccination. The repertoire was sequenced with immunoSEQ multiplex PCR; TCRdb's copy has only in-frame clones and lacks some. The data contain under 12,000 clones, roughly four fifths of them singletons. This specimen consisted of CXCR5- memory CD4+ T cells sorted from blood, obtained 6 weeks after influenza vaccination. The receptor set was obtained from an adult who received the influenza vaccine.

This clone was seen more than once but under ten times. The chain recombines TRBV9 with TRBJ1-6, with D uncertain. Germline V CDR1 and CDR2: SGDLS, YYNGEE. V was cut by 4 bases and J by 13 bases, with 18 bases left in between. This CDR3 is 14 amino acids long. CDR3 bases: TGTGCCAGCAGCTCTCACCTAGAGGGCTCCCCCCTCCACTTT. The encoded protein is CASSSHLEGSPLHF.

The chain recombines TRBV18 with TRBJ1-3, with D perhaps matching TRBD1 (6 bases). This CDR3 spans 16 amino acids. Trimming stripped 5 bases from V and 0 bases from J, with 14 bases between. Germline V gene data show CDR1 as KGHSH and CDR2 as LQKENI. The CDR3 region has the DNA TGTGCCAGCTCAACTCCAGGGGCGTCCTCTGGAAACACCATATATTTT. This gives the protein CASSTPGASSGNTIYF.

This sequence joins TRBV10-3 and TRBJ2-1; D might be TRBD1 (6 bases). The CDR3 sequence is 11 residues long. V was cut by 6 bases and J by 9 bases, with 9 bases left in between. The V gene's germline CDR1 is ENHRY and CDR2 SYGVKD. The CDR3 loop reads CAISLGAEQFF. The CDR3 DNA follows: TGTGCCATCAGCTTGGGGGCTGAGCAGTTCTTC.

This chain connects TRBV7-2 to TRBJ2-7; D is unclear. Deletions cut 2 bases from V and 2 bases from J, with 10 bases between. Germline CDR1 and CDR2: SGHTA and FQGNSA. The CDR3 extends over 14 amino acids. CDR3 loop: CASSLNYRTYEQYF. CDR3 coding DNA: TGTGCCAGCAGCTTAAATTACAGAACCTACGAGCAGTACTTC.

The rearrangement joins TRBV5-8 to TRBJ1-5; D uncertain. Per germline, CDR1 SGHTS and CDR2 YDEGEE. The CDR3 length is 13 residues. Trimming removed 2 bases from V and 4 bases from J, with 7 bases in between. The CDR3 is CASSFNRNQPQHF. CDR3 sequence (DNA): TGTGCCAGCAGCTTTAACCGTAATCAGCCCCAGCATTTT.

This clone was counted a single time. The V call is TRBV5-4, the J call TRBJ2-5, with D tentatively TRBD2 (5 bases). CDR1 is SGHNT and CDR2 is YYREEE in the germline V gene (reference sequence). V was shortened by 3 bases and J by 1 base, with 13 bases between the two germline ends. The CDR3 is 15 residues long. The CDR3: CASSWKGLSQETQYF. The CDR3 coding sequence is TGTGCCAGCAGCTGGAAAGGACTGAGCCAAGAGACCCAGTACTTC.

The V gene is TRBV7-2, the J gene TRBJ2-5, with D possibly being TRBD1 (5 bases). Trimming took 5 bases from V and 3 from J, leaving 13 bases between them. Germline CDR1 and CDR2: SGHTA and FQGNSA. The CDR3 runs to 14 residues. CDR3 nucleotide sequence: TGTGCCAGCAGCAGCTACCAGGGTAAAGAGACCCAGTACTTC. Translation gives CASSSYQGKETQYF.

The J gene is TRBJ1-1, the V gene TRBV9; perhaps TRBD1 as D (5 bases). The CDR3 loop spans 14 amino acids. V lost 3 bases, J lost 2 bases, and 11 bases lay in between. The V gene's germline CDR1 is SGDLS and CDR2 YYNGEE. The CDR3 sequence: CASSEGVQNTEAFF. The CDR3 region has the DNA TGTGCCAGCAGCGAAGGGGTCCAAAACACTGAAGCTTTCTTT.

The chain combines TRBV27 with TRBJ2-2, with D unresolved. This CDR3 is 17 amino acids long. Germline V gives CDR1 MNHEY, CDR2 SMNVEV (reference sequence). V was clipped by 5 bases and J by 4 bases, with 20 bases between them. DNA of the CDR3: TGTGCCAGCAGTCCGACCAGACTTCCCCAGTCCACCGGGGAGCTGTTTTTT. Protein: CASSPTRLPQSTGELFF.

This rearrangement joins TRBV27 to TRBJ2-7; TRBD2 matches 8 bases. The germline V gene has CDR1 MNHEY and CDR2 SMNVEV (reference sequence). Trimming removed 3 bases from V and 2 bases from J; junction bases left unmatched: 3. The CDR3 has 14 amino acids. The CDR3 sequence is CASSFKRETYEQYF. CDR3 nucleotide sequence: TGTGCCAGCAGTTTCAAGCGGGAGACCTACGAGCAGTACTTC.

V is TRBV9 and J is TRBJ2-1, with 11 bases aligning to TRBD2. The J segment lost 0 bases and the V segment lost 0 bases, leaving 5 bases of the junction unmatched. Per the germline V gene, CDR1 is SGDLS and CDR2 is YYNGEE. The CDR3 contains 18 residues. This chain's CDR3 is CASSVGTSGLSSYNEQFF. The CDR3 coding sequence is TGTGCCAGCAGCGTAGGGACTAGCGGGTTGAGCTCCTACAATGAGCAGTTCTTC.